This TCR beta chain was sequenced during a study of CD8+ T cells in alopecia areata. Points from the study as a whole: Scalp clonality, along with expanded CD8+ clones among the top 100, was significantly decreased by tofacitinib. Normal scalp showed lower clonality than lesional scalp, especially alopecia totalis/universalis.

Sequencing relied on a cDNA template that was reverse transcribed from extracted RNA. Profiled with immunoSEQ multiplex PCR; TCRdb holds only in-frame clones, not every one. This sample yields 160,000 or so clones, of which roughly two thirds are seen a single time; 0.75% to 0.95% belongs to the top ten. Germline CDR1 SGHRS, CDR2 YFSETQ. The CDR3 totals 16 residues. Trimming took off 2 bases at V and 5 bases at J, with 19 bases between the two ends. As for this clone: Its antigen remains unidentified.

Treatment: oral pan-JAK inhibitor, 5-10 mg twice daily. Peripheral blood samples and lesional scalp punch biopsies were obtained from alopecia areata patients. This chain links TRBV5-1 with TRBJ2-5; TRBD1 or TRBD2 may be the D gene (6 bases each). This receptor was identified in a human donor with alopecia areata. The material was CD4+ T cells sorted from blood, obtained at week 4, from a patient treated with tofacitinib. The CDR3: CASSFQGRSIVETQYF. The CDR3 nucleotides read TGCGCCAGCAGCTTCCAGGGGAGGTCGATTGTCGAGACCCAGTACTTC.